The 7 T cell receptor beta chains listed next were all sequenced from one sample in a study of T-cell memory formation after mild COVID-19. TCRdb recomputed calls from the 5' RACE reads with MiXCR, one row per CDR3 protein. The repertoire holds 300,000 or so distinct CDR3 sequences, with around a sixth as singletons. The sample was PBMCs or a T cell subset sorted from them (not recorded which). The source of these receptors is a man aged 18 to 30 who had mild COVID-19 (a few samples of this study predate the infection). Cell type and time point are not known.

V gene TRBV4-1 combines with J gene TRBJ2-1; no reliable D call. The CDR3 runs to 16 residues. V was trimmed by 1 base and J by 5 bases, leaving 15 bases between them. Germline loops: CDR1 MGHRA, CDR2 YSYEKL. In nucleotides, the CDR3 is TGCGCCAGCAGCCAAGTTCGAGGAAACGGCCACAATGAGCAGTTCTTC. It translates to CASSQVRGNGHNEQFF.

The rearrangement joins TRBV4-1 to TRBJ1-5; 8 bases map to TRBD1. The germline CDR1 and CDR2 sequences are MGHRA and YSYEKL. V lost 6 bases to trimming and J lost 3 bases; unmatched junction nucleotides: 4. The CDR3 is 14 amino acids. In DNA form, the CDR3 reads TGCGCCAGCAGTCAGGACAGGGACAATCAGCCCCAGCATTTT. It codes for CASSQDRDNQPQHF.

The V gene is TRBV12-3 or TRBV12-4, the J gene TRBJ1-2, with no clear D. The CDR3 has 13 amino acids. The ends were cut back, 7 bases at V and 4 bases at J, with 13 bases in the middle. The CDR3 DNA reads as TGTGCCAGCACCCTAGGGATTATCTATGGCTACACCTTC. Translation gives CASTLGIIYGYTF.

V gene TRBV20-1 combines with J gene TRBJ1-5; TRBD1 might be the D (5 bases). The V gene lost 3 bases and the J gene lost 3 bases, with 9 bases spanning the gap. CDR3 length: 13 residues. The V gene's germline CDR1 is DFQATT and CDR2 SNEGSKA (reference sequence). CDR3 residues: CSASTGNNQPQHF. The CDR3 nucleotides read TGCAGTGCTAGTACAGGTAACAATCAGCCCCAGCATTTT.

This clonotype was recorded a few times. The V call is TRBV15, the J call TRBJ2-4; either TRBD1 or TRBD2 may supply D (5 bases each). The CDR3 has 14 residues. Germline CDR1 reads LNHNV; CDR2 reads YYDKDF (reference sequence). Trimming left V 5 bases short and J 2 bases short, with 10 bases between. The CDR3 bases are TGTGCCACCAGCTCGGGGCAGACCAAAAACATTCAGTACTTC. Translated, it gives CATSSGQTKNIQYF.

The chain has TRBV5-4 and TRBJ2-5; D is unresolved. Trimming pared 2 bases from V and 2 bases from J, leaving 7 bases between. The germline V gene encodes CDR1 SGHNT and CDR2 YYREEE (reference sequence). CDR3 size: 13 residues. The CDR3 DNA follows: TGTGCCAGCAGCTTCCCGGATCAAGAGACCCAGTACTTC. Translation gives CASSFPDQETQYF.

This rearrangement joins TRBV15 to TRBJ1-6; D gene unclear. The CDR3 extends over 13 amino acids. Between the trimmed V and J ends, which lost 0 bases and 6 bases, there was a span of 3 bases. CDR1 and CDR2 (germline): LNHNV, YYDKDF (reference sequence). The CDR3 is CATSRDFNSPLHF. CDR3 in DNA: TGTGCCACCAGCAGAGATTTTAATTCACCCCTCCACTTT.